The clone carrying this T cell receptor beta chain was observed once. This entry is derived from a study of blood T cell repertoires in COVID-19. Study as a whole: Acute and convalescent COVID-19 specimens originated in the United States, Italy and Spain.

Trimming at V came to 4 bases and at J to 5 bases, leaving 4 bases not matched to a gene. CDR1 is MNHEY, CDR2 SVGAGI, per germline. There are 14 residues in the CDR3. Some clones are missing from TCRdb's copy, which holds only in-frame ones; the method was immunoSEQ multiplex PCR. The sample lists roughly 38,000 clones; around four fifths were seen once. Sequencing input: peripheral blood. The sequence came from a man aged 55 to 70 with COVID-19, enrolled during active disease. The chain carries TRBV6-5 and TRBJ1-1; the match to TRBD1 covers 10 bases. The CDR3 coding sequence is TGTGCCAGCAGTTGGGACAGGGGCGAGACTGAAGCTTTCTTT. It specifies CASSWDRGETEAFF.